The clone carrying this T cell receptor (beta chain) was seen at least ten times. Its antigen remains unknown. V was pared by 0 bases and J by 7 bases, with 19 bases between. The CDR3 totals 17 residues. In germline, CDR1 is LGHNA, CDR2 YSLEER. TCRdb re-called the 5' RACE reads with MiXCR, one entry per CDR3 protein. The sample has approximately 620,000 distinct CDR3 sequences, 8.6% seen once. The data stem from a study of identical twins. Study results and caveats: Whereas memory repertoires showed no such difference, abundant cord blood beta clonotypes carried fewer insertions.

These data are also associated with another study on yellow fever vaccine responses in identical twins.

The chain carries TRBV4-3 and TRBJ2-1; the D gene is possibly TRBD2 (5 bases). This clonotype was obtained from a woman aged 18 to 35 in good health. What was sequenced was PBMCs. The CDR3 loop reads CASSQDGRTVQRNEQFF. Here the CDR3 DNA reads TGCGCCAGCAGCCAAGATGGGCGAACAGTTCAGCGGAATGAGCAGTTCTTC.